The next 20 T cell receptor beta chains were all read from a single sample in a study of early T cells in non-severe SARS-CoV-2 infection. TCRdb redid the calling of the 5' RACE reads with MiXCR, one entry per CDR3 protein. The data contain about 42,000 distinct CDR3 sequences, roughly 6.6% of them seen just once; the ten biggest clones take up approximately 5%. The sequencing input was whole blood. The receptors were sampled from an adult who was a healthcare worker with PCR-confirmed SARS-CoV-2 infection or an uninfected control (not recorded which).

This clonotype was seen more than once but under ten times. V usage is TRBV11-2 and J usage is TRBJ2-1; D is undetermined. CDR3 length: 11 residues. V gave up 6 bases and J gave up 10 bases, with 10 bases separating them. Germline values: CDR1 SGHAT, CDR2 FQNNGV. The CDR3 is CASSYEVEQFF. CDR3 nucleotides: TGTGCCAGCAGTTATGAGGTGGAGCAGTTCTTC.

This clonotype was seen at least ten times. The V gene is TRBV29-1, the J gene TRBJ1-2; D might be TRBD1 (5 bases). This CDR3 spans 13 amino acids. The ends were cut back, 8 bases at V and 4 bases at J, with 17 bases in the middle. Germline lookup yields CDR1 SQVTM and CDR2 ANQGSEA. The DNA for the CDR3 is TGCAGCTCCCTAGTCGGGGGGAGCTATGGCTACACCTTC. It translates to CSSLVGGSYGYTF.

This clonotype was counted only a few times. This chain links TRBV18 with TRBJ1-1; a weak D match, TRBD1 (5 bases). Germline V gene data show CDR1 as KGHSH and CDR2 as LQKENI. This CDR3 region has 16 residues. Trimming stripped 4 bases from V and 1 base from J, with 16 bases between. The CDR3, as DNA: TGTGCCAGCTCACAACCCGGGACTTTTTCGAACACTGAAGCTTTCTTT. Its protein is CASSQPGTFSNTEAFF.

There are many counts of this clonotype. The V and J genes are TRBV7-2 and TRBJ2-7; D may match TRBD1 or TRBD2 (6 bases each). Trimming cost V 1 base and J 0 bases, with 16 bases left between them. From germline, CDR1 is SGHTA and CDR2 FQGNSA. The CDR3 has 17 amino acids. Written as DNA, the CDR3 is TGTGCCAGCAGCTTAGTCGGGGGCTTTTCCCTCTCCTACGAGCAGTACTTC. Translating gives CASSLVGGFSLSYEQYF. Full variable domain (rest looked up from reference TRBV7-2 and TRBJ2-7): GAGVSQSPSNKVTEKGKDVELRCDPISGHTALYWYRQSLGQGLEFLIYFQGNSAPDKSGLPSDRFSAERTGGSVSTLTIQRTQQEDSAVYLCASSLVGGFSLSYEQYFGPGTRLTVT.

The gene calls are TRBV28 and TRBJ2-3; D is unclear. The germline CDR1 and CDR2 sequences are MDHEN and SYDVKM. This CDR3 has 15 amino acids. Trimming took 6 bases from V and 0 from J, leaving 13 bases between them. CDR3 amino acids: CASSPFRTSTDTQYF. Here the CDR3 DNA reads TGTGCCAGCAGCCCCTTCCGAACTAGCACAGATACGCAGTATTTT.

This clonotype was observed at least ten times. This sequence joins TRBV20-1 and TRBJ1-2; 9 bases align to TRBD1. This CDR3 has 13 amino acids. The germline V gene encodes CDR1 DFQATT and CDR2 SNEGSKA (reference sequence). The CDR3: CSTILQGAVGYTF. The DNA of the CDR3 is TGCAGCACGATCCTACAGGGGGCAGTAGGCTACACCTTC.

This clonotype showed up many times. The gene calls are TRBV5-1 and TRBJ1-5, with 10 bases matching TRBD1. Germline CDR1 reads SGHRS; CDR2 reads YFSETQ. The CDR3 covers 14 residues. V shed 4 bases and J 7 bases; nucleotides not matched to a gene: 5. CDR3 nucleotides: TGCGCCAGCAGCGCCGGGACAGGGGAACAGCCCCAGCATTTT. This translates into CASSAGTGEQPQHF. Drawing the rest from reference TRBV5-1 and TRBJ1-5, the complete variable domain is KAGVTQTPRYLIKTRGQQVTLSCSPISGHRSVSWYQQTPGQGLQFLFEYFSETQRNKGNFPGRFSGRQFSNSRSEMNVSTLELGDSALYLCASSAGTGEQPQHFGDGTRLSIL.

The chain employs TRBV29-1 and TRBJ2-7; 13 bases are shared with TRBD2. V was pared by 6 bases and J by 4 bases, with 6 bases of the junction left unmatched. Germline assignment: CDR1 SQVTM and CDR2 ANQGSEA. This CDR3 is built from 14 residues. The CDR3 region is CSVVTSGGQYEQYF. In DNA, the CDR3 is TGCAGCGTGGTGACTAGCGGGGGGCAGTACGAGCAGTACTTC.

This clonotype was picked up a small number of times. J is TRBJ2-7 and V is TRBV29-1; maybe TRBD2 (5 bases). The CDR3 consists of 14 residues. Deletions cut 3 bases from V and 2 bases from J, with 14 bases between. From germline, CDR1 is SQVTM and CDR2 ANQGSEA. CDR3 region: CSVESGVGAYEQYF. For the CDR3, the DNA is TGCAGCGTTGAGTCCGGGGTTGGGGCCTACGAGCAGTACTTC.

This clonotype was observed a handful of times. This chain links TRBV6-5 with TRBJ2-5, with 8 bases identical to TRBD1. CDR3 length equals 13 residues. The V segment lost 6 bases and the J segment 5 bases; nucleotides outside the gene matches: 5. Germline lookup yields CDR1 MNHEY and CDR2 SVGAGI. The CDR3 loop reads CASSGQGLETQYF. Here the CDR3 DNA reads TGTGCCAGCAGCGGACAGGGATTGGAGACCCAGTACTTC.

The V gene is TRBV4-1, the J gene TRBJ2-7; D is unresolved. Germline CDR1 is MGHRA and CDR2 is YSYEKL. The V end lost 1 base, the J end lost 3 bases, and 13 bases lay between the germline ends. The CDR3 runs to 15 residues. The CDR3 here is CASSQAESARYEQYF. CDR3 bases: TGCGCCAGCAGCCAAGCGGAGAGCGCCCGCTACGAGCAGTACTTC.

This chain uses TRBV20-1 with TRBJ1-2; D gene ambiguous. The CDR3 is made up of 10 amino acids. V was shortened by 1 base and J by 4 bases, with 1 base between the two germline ends. Looked up from germline, CDR1 is DFQATT and CDR2 is SNEGSKA (reference sequence). The CDR3 loop is CSARVYGYTF. CDR3 bases: TGCAGTGCTAGAGTCTATGGCTACACCTTC.

This clonotype was recorded at least ten times. This chain joins TRBV11-2 and TRBJ2-3; either TRBD1 or TRBD2 may fit D (7 bases each). The CDR3 is made up of 13 amino acids. Trimming shortened V by 2 bases and J by 9 bases, and 12 bases separated the two germline ends. Germline V gives CDR1 SGHAT, CDR2 FQNNGV. Here the CDR3 DNA reads TGTGCCAGCAGCTTAACGCAGGGGGGGACGCAGTATTTT. Its translation is CASSLTQGGTQYF.

This sequence joins TRBV28 and TRBJ2-5, with D unresolved. The CDR3 runs to 13 residues. V lost 1 base and J 7 bases, leaving 10 bases between the germline ends. The germline V gene encodes CDR1 MDHEN and CDR2 SYDVKM. Here the CDR3 reads CASSLSQSVTQYF. Here the CDR3 DNA reads TGTGCCAGCAGTTTATCGCAGTCAGTGACCCAGTACTTC.

This clonotype appeared a few times. V is TRBV7-9 and J is TRBJ1-5, with 7 bases matching TRBD1. Germline V gene sequence: CDR1 SEHNR, CDR2 FQNEAQ (reference sequence). The CDR3 loop spans 15 amino acids. The V segment lost 4 bases and the J segment 2 bases; nucleotides outside the gene matches: 5. The CDR3 DNA is TGTGCCAGCAGCTCGCAGGGGGGCGGCAATCAGCCCCAGCATTTT. Residues: CASSSQGGGNQPQHF.

This clonotype has ten or more counts. This sequence joins TRBV5-6 and TRBJ2-1; maybe TRBD1 (6 bases). CDR1 is SGHDT and CDR2 is YYEEEE in the germline V gene. This CDR3 region has 13 residues. Trimming shortened V by 3 bases and J by 5 bases, and 9 bases separated the two germline ends. CDR3 bases: TGTGCCAGCAGCTGGGACATTCACAATGAGCAGTTCTTC. It encodes CASSWDIHNEQFF.

This clonotype was observed many times. The rearrangement uses TRBV29-1 and TRBJ2-7; D may be TRBD2 (6 bases). The CDR3 is 14 residues long. V was clipped by 5 bases and J by 2 bases, with 16 bases between them. Germline assignment: CDR1 SQVTM and CDR2 ANQGSEA. The CDR3 nucleotides read TGCAGCGTTCTCCCGGACACGGGAGCCTACGAGCAGTACTTC. It translates to CSVLPDTGAYEQYF.

The chain combines TRBV6-5 with TRBJ1-2; no reliable D call. CDR1 is MNHEY, CDR2 SVGAGI, per germline. With 2 bases removed from V and 1 base from J, the gap between germline ends came to 11 bases. The CDR3 sequence is 15 residues long. The CDR3 loop reads CASSYGRGDNYGYTF. CDR3 nucleotides: TGTGCCAGCAGTTACGGGCGGGGAGATAACTATGGCTACACCTTC.

This rearrangement joins TRBV19 to TRBJ1-4, with D possibly TRBD1 on 5 matching bases. There are 14 residues in the CDR3. V dropped 3 bases and J dropped 10 bases, with 15 bases sitting between them. Germline V gives CDR1 LNHDA, CDR2 SQIVND (reference sequence). CDR3 nucleotides: TGTGCCAGTAGTATTGGGGACGGCGGCGGAAAACTGTTTTTT. This gives the protein CASSIGDGGGKLFF.

The V and J genes are TRBV7-6 and TRBJ1-4, with TRBD1 matching 7 bases. CDR3 length: 16 amino acids. Germline V gene lookup returns CDR1 SGHVS and CDR2 FNYEAQ. Trimming took 5 bases from V and 2 from J; bases not matched to a gene: 8. The CDR3 region has the DNA TGTGCCAGCAGCCCCACAGGGGAAACTACTAATGAAAAACTGTTTTTT. Residues: CASSPTGETTNEKLFF.